The clone carrying this TCR beta chain was detected only a few times. Antigen: not known. MiXCR was run by TCRdb on the 5' RACE reads, yielding one entry per CDR3 protein. This sample yields roughly 150,000 distinct CDR3 sequences, of which around 14% are seen a single time; 25% to 30% belongs to the top ten. This sample is drawn from a study of T-cell memory formation after mild COVID-19. Findings and caveats of the study: Clones that contracted from day 15 to 85 had balanced CD4/CD8; later expanders were CD4+ biased.

The germline V gene has CDR1 LGHDT and CDR2 YNNKEL (reference sequence). J gave up 5 bases and V 4 bases, and 12 bases lay outside the gene matches. This CDR3 region has 16 residues. This TCR came from an adult woman who had mild COVID-19 (a few samples of this study predate the infection). Cell type and time point are not known. Sequencing was performed on PBMCs or a T cell subset sorted from them (not recorded which). This chain connects TRBV3-1 to TRBJ2-7, with 9 positions matching TRBD2. Written as DNA, the CDR3 is TGTGCCAGCAGCCTCCGTCAAGGACTAGCGATGAACGAGCAGTACTTC. This translates into CASSLRQGLAMNEQYF.